The following is a T cell receptor (beta chain) sequence with its context. This sample is drawn from a study of blood T cell repertoires in COVID-19. Study-wide context: From the United States, Italy and Spain came samples of acute and convalescent COVID-19. Nucleic acid was either cDNA or gDNA, and it came from T cells, B-cell-depleted T cells, or PBMCs.

As originally analysed: Counts of nucleated cells, estimated from reference gene primer amplification, were obtained. Profiling relied on immunoSEQ multiplex PCR, and the TCRdb table lists in-frame clones only, not all of them. For V, J and clone size, that table is used; D and trimming come from the DNA. This table holds 140,000 to 150,000 clones, 75% to 90% found once. This CDR3 comprises 15 residues. V was clipped by 7 bases and J by 0 bases; unmatched bases: 6. CDR1 and CDR2 from the germline V gene are SEHNR and FQNEAQ (reference sequence). The clonotype comes from a woman aged 50 to 60 with acute or convalescent COVID-19. The chain carries TRBV7-9 and TRBJ2-7; 10 nucleotides line up with TRBD1. The source material was peripheral blood. CDR3 residues: CASNKGDRGSYEQYF. CDR3 bases: TGTGCCAGCAACAAGGGGGACAGGGGCTCCTACGAGCAGTACTTC. Filled out from reference TRBV7-9 and TRBJ2-7, the complete variable domain reads DTGVSQNPRHKITKRGQNVTFRCDPISEHNRLYWYRQTLGQGPEFLTYFQNEAQLEKSRLLSDRFSAERPKGSFSTLEIQRTEQGDSAMYLCASNKGDRGSYEQYFGPGTRLTVT.